These 15 T cell receptor beta chains share one sample of origin, sequenced in a study of T cells in Graves' hyperthyroidism and ophthalmopathy. The source material, RNA transcripts, was used to amplify TCR beta CDR3 regions. With the HTBI primer set, the TCR CDR3 went through a first round of RT-PCR. From the multiplex PCR reads, TCRdb called clonotypes with MiXCR, one entry per CDR3 protein. In the table there are about 540,000 distinct CDR3 sequences, about half of which are singletons. Sequenced: peripheral blood or thyroid tissue (not recorded which). Every receptor here comes from a woman aged 18-29 years with Graves' hyperthyroidism.

This clonotype was detected many times. V is TRBV6-6 and J is TRBJ1-5; D is perhaps TRBD1 (5 bases). The V end lost 7 bases, the J end lost 0 bases, and 13 bases lay between the germline ends. The CDR3 length is 15 residues. Germline CDR1 is MNHNY and CDR2 is SVGAGI (reference sequence). CDR3 coding DNA: TGTGCCAGCACCCAGACAGTATATAGCAATCAGCCCCAGCATTTT. Residues: CASTQTVYSNQPQHF.

The V gene is TRBV9, the J gene TRBJ2-2; the D gene could be TRBD1 or TRBD2 (5 bases each). The V gene lost 4 bases and the J gene lost 8 bases, with 15 bases spanning the gap. This CDR3 is 14 amino acids long. Germline V gene lookup returns CDR1 SGDLS and CDR2 YYNGEE. The CDR3 DNA reads as TGTGCCAGCAGCAAAGGGGACGGGGCAGGGGAGCTGTTTTTT. This gives the protein CASSKGDGAGELFF.

The J gene is TRBJ2-7, the V gene TRBV19; 13 nucleotides match TRBD2. Germline V gives CDR1 LNHDA, CDR2 SQIVND (reference sequence). The trim removed 7 bases at V and 9 bases at J, leaving 9 bases unmatched. The CDR3 has 14 amino acids. Here the CDR3 reads CASTILAGGQVQYF. Written as DNA, the CDR3 is TGTGCCAGTACCATACTAGCGGGAGGGCAGGTGCAGTACTTC.

This chain joins TRBV10-3 and TRBJ1-2; 8 positions match TRBD1. With V trimmed by 6 bases and J by 12 bases, 15 bases remained unmatched. Germline CDR1 ENHRY, CDR2 SYGVKD. The CDR3 is 14 residues long. Here the CDR3 DNA reads TGTGCCATCAGCGGGCAGGGGGCCCCCTCTGGAAACACCTTC. As protein: CAISGQGAPSGNTF.

Details on this clonotype: A junction end diverges from the germline sequence, so it may reflect a read error. This sequence joins TRBV2 and TRBJ1-2; no clear D gene. This CDR3 is built from 14 residues. In germline, CDR1 is SNHLY, CDR2 FYNNEI. This CDR3 reads CASSASGMYYGYTF. The CDR3 nucleotides read TGTGCCAGCAGTGCTAGCGGGATGTACTACGGCTACACCTTC.

This clonotype was seen only once. This chain's CDR3 is CASEPSPVAGLAPYEQYF. CDR3 nucleotides: TGTGCCAGCGAACCCTCTCCGGTAGCGGGACTAGCACCCTACGAGCAGTACTTC. The chain links TRBV7-9 to TRBJ2-7; TRBD2 matches 9 bases. CDR3 length: 18 amino acids. CDR1 SEHNR and CDR2 FQNEAQ come from the germline V gene (reference sequence). The V gene end was trimmed by 8 bases and the J gene end by 2 bases; junction bases not matched to a gene: 19.

This clonotype has only one observation. The CDR3 sequence is CASSLAWGGYGYTF. The DNA of the CDR3 is TGTGCCAGCAGCCTCGCGTGGGGCGGCTATGGCTACACCTTC. V is TRBV9 and J is TRBJ1-2; possibly TRBD1 for D (5 bases). This CDR3 has 14 residues. Trimming cost V 4 bases and J 4 bases, with 14 bases left between them. The germline V gene encodes CDR1 SGDLS and CDR2 YYNGEE. Full variable domain (missing parts from reference TRBV9 and TRBJ1-2): DSGVTQTPKHLITATGQRVTLRCSPRSGDLSVYWYQQSLDQGLQFLIQYYNGEERAKGNILERFSAQQFPDLHSELNLSSLELGDSALYFCASSLAWGGYGYTFGSGTRLTVV.

Notes on this clonotype: A much bigger clone sits one base away, suggesting this may be a read error. The V and J genes are TRBV11-1 and TRBJ2-7; 7 bases line up with TRBD2. The germline CDR1 and CDR2 sequences are SGHAT and FQDESV (reference sequence). The CDR3 is made up of 15 amino acids. For the CDR3, the DNA is TGTGCCGGCAGCCAATTAGGGACTAACTCCTACGAGCAGTACTTC. Its translation: CAGSQLGTNSYEQYF.

The J gene is TRBJ2-6, the V gene TRBV20-1, with a tentative D call TRBD1 (6 bases). This CDR3 comprises 17 residues. Germline CDR1 DFQATT, CDR2 SNEGSKA (reference sequence). Trimming removed 1 base from V and 1 base from J, with 14 bases in between. The CDR3 region is CSARGSPGESGANVLTF. Here the CDR3 DNA reads TGCAGTGCTAGAGGCTCCCCAGGGGAGTCTGGGGCCAACGTCCTGACTTTC.

This clonotype was observed many times. This chain joins TRBV5-1 and TRBJ1-1; 9 nucleotides match TRBD1. V shed 6 bases and J 4 bases; nucleotides not matched to a gene: 7. The CDR3 totals 14 residues. CDR1 and CDR2 from the germline V gene are SGHRS and YFSETQ. CDR3 residues: CASTVSTGGTEAFF. The CDR3 nucleotides read TGCGCCAGCACCGTTTCGACAGGGGGCACTGAAGCTTTCTTT.

V usage is TRBV9 and J usage is TRBJ2-3; TRBD2 aligns across 7 bases. V gave up 0 bases and J gave up 5 bases; unmatched junction bases: 9. Germline CDR1 SGDLS, CDR2 YYNGEE. There are 16 residues in the CDR3. In DNA form, the CDR3 reads TGTGCCAGCAGCGTAGCGGCTAGCGGTGGGGTAGATACGCAGTATTTT. It specifies CASSVAASGGVDTQYF.

V usage is TRBV7-8 and J usage is TRBJ1-5; perhaps TRBD1 as D (6 bases). Germline CDR1 and CDR2: SGHVS and FQNEAQ. The germline V and J ends were trimmed by 2 bases and 5 bases, with 16 bases remaining between them. CDR3 length: 16 residues. CDR3 bases: TGTGCCAGCAGCTTATTTCAGGGGCGGAGGGATCAGCCCCAGCATTTT. It translates to CASSLFQGRRDQPQHF.

In its sample, this clonotype was seen a few times. This chain connects TRBV2 to TRBJ1-5; D gene ambiguous. The germline V gene has CDR1 SNHLY and CDR2 FYNNEI. The CDR3 contains 14 residues. The V end lost 8 bases, the J end lost 5 bases, and 16 bases lay between the germline ends. CDR3 DNA sequence: TGTGCCAGCTCACCACCGTTTACATATCAGCCCCAGCATTTT. Translating gives CASSPPFTYQPQHF.

This clonotype has just a few counts. The gene calls are TRBV9 and TRBJ2-2; D not certain. This CDR3 spans 15 amino acids. Trimming pared 0 bases from V and 6 bases from J, leaving 12 bases between. Germline V CDR1 and CDR2: SGDLS, YYNGEE. CDR3 sequence: CASSVEGGRAGELFF. In DNA, the CDR3 is TGTGCCAGCAGCGTAGAAGGTGGTAGGGCCGGGGAGCTGTTTTTT. Using reference TRBV9 and TRBJ2-2 for the parts outside the CDR3, the full variable domain is DSGVTQTPKHLITATGQRVTLRCSPRSGDLSVYWYQQSLDQGLQFLIQYYNGEERAKGNILERFSAQQFPDLHSELNLSSLELGDSALYFCASSVEGGRAGELFFGEGSRLTVL.

This CDR3 is CASLGQGSPDTQYF. DNA of the CDR3: TGTGCCAGCCTCGGACAGGGAAGTCCAGATACGCAGTATTTT. The chain combines TRBV6-1 with TRBJ2-3, with TRBD1 identical over 8 bases. The CDR3 runs to 14 residues. J lost 4 bases, V lost 8 bases, and 8 bases had no gene match. CDR1 is MNHNS and CDR2 is SASEGT in the germline V gene.